This T cell receptor (beta chain) was recorded in a study of OX40 agonist ivuxolimab in advanced cancers. As for the study in general: Partial responses were achieved by three patients, of whom one had hepatocellular carcinoma and two had cutaneous melanoma. Whole-study results and caveats: CD4+ T cells averaged fewer expanded clones than CD8+ T cells. Among patients with partial responses at 0.1-3.0 mg/kg, clonal expansion was among the lowest.

Measured with immunoSEQ multiplex PCR; TCRdb has only the in-frame clones, and not every one. Among around 60,000 clones listed, 89% were seen once. Trimming cost V 1 base and J 7 bases; bases outside gene matches: 9. The CDR3 totals 17 residues. CDR1 is LNHNV, CDR2 YYDKDF, per germline (reference sequence). A word on this clone: Its target is unknown.

This specimen was CD4+ or CD8+ T cells sorted from blood, taken in a trial of the OX40 agonist ivuxolimab. This receptor was obtained from an adult with an advanced solid tumor such as melanoma, head and neck, liver or kidney cancer. The chain combines TRBV15 with TRBJ2-1, with 11 bases that match TRBD2. The CDR3 bases are TGTGCCACCAGCAGAGCTGGGACTAGCGGCCTGGGAAATGAGCAGTTCTTC. Protein product: CATSRAGTSGLGNEQFF.